Sequencing of this T cell receptor beta chain was carried out in a study of PD-1 blockade in classical Hodgkin lymphoma. Brentuximab vedotin exposure varied, and every patient relapsed after autologous stem cell transplantation. TCRdb's table, derived via immunoSEQ multiplex PCR, lists solely in-frame clones and lacks some. The sample carries 84,000 or so clones, 80% to 95% recorded once. The CDR3 covers 11 residues. Germline lookup yields CDR1 MNHNY and CDR2 SVGAGI (reference sequence). V was pared by 4 bases and J by 3 bases, with 4 bases between. Sequences were derived from peripheral blood mononuclear cells (PBMCs), sampled before the second cycle of nivolumab. The sequence was collected from a human donor with classical Hodgkin lymphoma. The chain uses TRBV6-6 and TRBJ2-7; D is uncertain. The CDR3 protein is CASSFSYEQYF. CDR3 in DNA: TGTGCCAGCAGTTTCAGCTACGAGCAGTACTTC.